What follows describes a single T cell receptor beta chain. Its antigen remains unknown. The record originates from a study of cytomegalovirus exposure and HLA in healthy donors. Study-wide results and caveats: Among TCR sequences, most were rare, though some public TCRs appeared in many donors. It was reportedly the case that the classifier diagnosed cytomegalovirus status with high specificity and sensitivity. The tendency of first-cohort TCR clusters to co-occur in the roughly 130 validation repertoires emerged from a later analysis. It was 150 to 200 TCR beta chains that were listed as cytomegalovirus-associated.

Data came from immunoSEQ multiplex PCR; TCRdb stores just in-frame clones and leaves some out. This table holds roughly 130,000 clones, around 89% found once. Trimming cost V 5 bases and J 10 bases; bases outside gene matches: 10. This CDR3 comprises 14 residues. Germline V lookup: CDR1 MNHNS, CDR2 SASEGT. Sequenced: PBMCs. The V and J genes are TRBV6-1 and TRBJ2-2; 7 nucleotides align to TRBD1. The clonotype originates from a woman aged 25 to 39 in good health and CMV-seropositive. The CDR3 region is CASSPMRQGEELFF. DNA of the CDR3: TGTGCCAGCAGTCCGATGAGACAGGGAGAGGAGCTGTTTTTT.